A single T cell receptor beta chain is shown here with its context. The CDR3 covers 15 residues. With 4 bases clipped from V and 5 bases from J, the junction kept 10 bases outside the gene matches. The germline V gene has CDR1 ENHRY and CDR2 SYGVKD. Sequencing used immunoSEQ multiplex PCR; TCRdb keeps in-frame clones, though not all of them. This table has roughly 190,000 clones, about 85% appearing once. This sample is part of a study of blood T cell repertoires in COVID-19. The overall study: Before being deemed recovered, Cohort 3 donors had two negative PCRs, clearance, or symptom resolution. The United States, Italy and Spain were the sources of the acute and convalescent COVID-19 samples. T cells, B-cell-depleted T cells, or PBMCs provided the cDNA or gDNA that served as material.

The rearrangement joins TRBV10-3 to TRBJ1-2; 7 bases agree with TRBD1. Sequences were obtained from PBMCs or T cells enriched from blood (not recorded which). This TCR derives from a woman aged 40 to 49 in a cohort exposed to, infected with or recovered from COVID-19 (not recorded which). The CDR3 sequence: CAISGDGQVSYGYTF. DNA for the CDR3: TGTGCCATCAGTGGCGATGGACAGGTATCATATGGCTACACCTTC.